This is a list of T cell receptor beta chains from one sample in a study of T cells in localized non-small cell lung cancer. The table came from immunoSEQ multiplex PCR; TCRdb's copy has only in-frame clones and leaves some out. The table lists approximately 64,000 clones, 85% to 90% of them singletons, with under 2% in the top ten. This specimen was peripheral blood, taken before any cancer treatment. The source is a woman between 40 and 69 years old with stage I lung adenocarcinoma. CDR3s leave out the opening cysteine and the closing phenylalanine or tryptophan. The order of the fields is J gene, V gene, CDR3 protein.

>TRBJ1-5|TRBV11-2
ASSLTGTGNQPQH
>TRBJ1-1|TRBV13
ASSSTAF
>TRBJ1-2|TRBV7-9
ASSLGDYGYT
>TRBJ1-4|TRBV15
ATSRDRGTDEKLF
>TRBJ1-5|TRBV7-2
ASSLEAVPNQPQH
>TRBJ2-2|TRBV11-1
ASSLIGIVGAGELF
>TRBJ1-2|TRBV6-4
ASSDKGQGYGYT
>TRBJ2-1|TRBV7-6
ASSVYPGNEQF
>TRBJ2-5|TRBV7-7
ASSLGSGLETQY
>TRBJ2-5|TRBV7-6
ASSSRGETQY
>TRBJ2-7|TRBV19
ASSAVAGGTYEQY
>TRBJ1-1|TRBV5-1
ASSLLPGANTEAF
>TRBJ1-1|TRBV7-3
ASSLTPGGTEAF